A selection of T cell receptor beta chains follows, all from one sample in a study of CD8 T cells in Susac syndrome. TCRdb re-called the immunoSEQ multiplex PCR reads through MiXCR, storing one row per CDR3 protein. There are some 120,000 distinct CDR3 sequences in the sample; roughly 94% occur only once, and about 0.13% lies in the top ten. The sample taken for sequencing was CD4+ T cells from PBMCs. These receptors were obtained from a human donor with multiple sclerosis. Each CDR3 is given with its conserved first and last residue. Each record gives: V gene, J gene, D gene, clone size, CDR3 protein, CDR3 DNA. A D gene is named only where the DNA matches it firmly. Not all rows give a size; the values are once, few, many and, for expanded clones, a class.

TRBV29-1	TRBJ1-1	NA	NA	CSVLTLTATNTEAFF	TGCAGCGTCCTAACCCTGACAGCTACGAACACTGAAGCTTTCTTT
TRBV2	TRBJ2-2	NA	once	CASRTRLTGELFF	TGTGCCAGCAGGACTAGACTCACCGGGGAGCTGTTTTTT
TRBV29-1	TRBJ1-5	NA	NA	CSVAGSVNQPQHF	TGCAGCGTAGCCGGAAGTGTCAATCAGCCCCAGCATTTT
TRBV27	TRBJ2-6	NA	NA	CASRADRRLLSGANVLTF	TGTGCCAGCAGAGCCGACAGGAGGTTGCTCTCTGGGGCCAACGTCCTGACTTTC
TRBV30	TRBJ2-7	TRBD1	NA	CAWSRDSYEQYF	TGTGCCTGGAGCCGGGACAGTTACGAGCAGTACTTC
TRBV20-1	TRBJ2-1	TRBD2	NA	CSAPLLAGNLGEQFF	TGCAGTGCTCCTCTGCTAGCGGGGAACCTTGGGGAGCAGTTCTTC
TRBV18	TRBJ1-2	NA	NA	CASSPELWRALDYGYTF	TGTGCCAGCTCACCAGAACTCTGGAGGGCGTTGGACTATGGCTACACCTTC
TRBV12-3/TRBV12-4	TRBJ2-5	NA	NA	CASSTRGRETQYF	TGTGCCAGCAGTACCCGGGGGCGAGAGACCCAGTACTTC
TRBV25-1	TRBJ1-1	NA	NA	CASSERMNTEAFF	TGTGCCAGCAGTGAACGAATGAACACTGAAGCTTTCTTT
TRBV6-6	TRBJ2-7	TRBD2	NA	CASSSGSGSSYEQYF	TGTGCCAGCAGTAGCGGGAGTGGGAGCTCCTACGAGCAGTACTTC
TRBV6-6	TRBJ1-4	NA	NA	CASSFYLDTNEKLFF	TGTGCCAGCAGTTTCTACCTGGATACTAATGAAAAACTGTTTTTT
TRBV29-1	TRBJ2-5	TRBD1	NA	CSVVGGVGQETQYF	TGCAGCGTCGTAGGGGGCGTGGGCCAAGAGACCCAGTACTTC
TRBV3-1	TRBJ1-2	NA	NA	CASSQVGHGYTF	TGTGCCAGCAGCCAAGTGGGTCATGGCTACACCTTC
TRBV28	TRBJ2-7	NA	NA	CAAASGTTVGSYEQYF	TGTGCCGCAGCAAGTGGAACGACAGTTGGCTCCTACGAGCAGTACTTC
TRBV4-1	TRBJ2-5	TRBD2	NA	CASSQDRSGLAGPGTQYF	TGCGCCAGCAGCCAAGATCGGTCAGGACTAGCGGGGCCCGGGACCCAGTACTTC
TRBV29-1	TRBJ2-5	NA	once	CSVEDRITSTKTQYF	TGCAGCGTTGAAGATCGAATCACCTCAACGAAGACCCAGTACTTC
TRBV6-5	TRBJ2-7	NA	NA	CASSPMPREFNEQYF	TGTGCCAGCAGTCCGATGCCTCGCGAGTTCAACGAGCAGTACTTC
TRBV6-1	TRBJ2-7	NA	NA	CASSEAGAISYEQYF	TGTGCCAGCAGTGAAGCGGGGGCGATCTCCTACGAGCAGTACTTC
TRBV25-1	TRBJ2-1	NA	NA	CASRGGASSYNEQFF	TGTGCCAGCAGAGGAGGAGCGAGCTCCTACAATGAGCAGTTCTTC
TRBV6-6	TRBJ2-3	NA	NA	CASSYAGDTDTQYF	TGTGCCAGCAGTTACGCAGGGGACACAGATACGCAGTATTTT
TRBV27	TRBJ2-7	NA	NA	CASSFRGAEQYF	TGTGCCAGCAGTTTTCGTGGGGCCGAGCAGTACTTC
TRBV29-1	TRBJ2-1	TRBD2	NA	CSVGGRVAINEQFF	TGCAGCGTCGGCGGGAGGGTGGCCATCAATGAGCAGTTCTTC
TRBV4-1	TRBJ1-2	TRBD1	NA	CASSQEDRAQGYTF	TGCGCCAGCAGCCAAGAGGACAGGGCCCAGGGCTACACCTTC
TRBV7-6	TRBJ1-5	NA	NA	CASSTRVDQPQHF	TGTGCCAGCAGTACCAGGGTTGATCAGCCCCAGCATTTT
TRBV14	TRBJ2-5	TRBD2	NA	CASSQESSGNLRETQYF	TGTGCCAGCAGCCAAGAATCTAGCGGGAATCTCAGGGAGACCCAGTACTTC
TRBV9	TRBJ1-2	NA	NA	CASSFNVAAHGYTF	TGTGCCAGCAGCTTTAACGTGGCGGCCCATGGCTACACCTTC
TRBV11-2	TRBJ1-3	NA	NA	CASSSIRDIAGNTIYF	TGTGCCAGCAGCTCCATAAGGGACATCGCGGGAAACACCATATATTTT
TRBV12-3/TRBV12-4	TRBJ2-1	NA	NA	CASTLGVPGNEQFF	TGTGCCAGCACCCTTGGGGTCCCTGGGAATGAGCAGTTCTTC
TRBV5-1	TRBJ2-2	TRBD1	NA	CASSRTGVTGELFF	TGCGCCAGCAGCAGGACAGGGGTCACCGGGGAGCTGTTTTTT
TRBV5-4	TRBJ1-1	NA	NA	CASSLGPGRENTEAFF	TGTGCCAGCAGCTTGGGTCCCGGACGGGAGAACACTGAAGCTTTCTTT
TRBV4-3	TRBJ1-2	NA	NA	CASSQEVRESAGYTF	TGCGCCAGCAGCCAAGAAGTCAGGGAATCTGCCGGCTACACCTTC
TRBV24-1	TRBJ2-3	NA	NA	CATSDLRDTQYF	TGTGCCACCAGTGATTTGAGGGATACGCAGTATTTT
TRBV6-6	TRBJ1-1	TRBD1	NA	CASTLQGARTEAFF	TGTGCCAGCACCCTCCAGGGGGCGCGGACTGAAGCTTTCTTT